This T cell receptor beta chain came from a study of CD4 T cells in relation to SARS-CoV-2 and coronaviruses. Assay: immunoSEQ multiplex PCR; the TCRdb copy retains only in-frame clones and omits some. The data contain roughly 15,000 clones, roughly 82% of them singletons. Trimming stripped 3 bases from V and 1 base from J, with 8 bases between. The CDR3 sequence is 14 residues long. Germline V lookup: CDR1 MRHNA, CDR2 SNTAGT. Comment on this clone: What it binds is not known.

The unexposed donors gave CD4+ T cells in about 2011-2018, prior to COVID-19. After approximately 10 days of culture, CD4+ T cells were isolated. Cells permitting, SARS-CoV-2 S/N and four cold-coronavirus spikes were tested on unexposed-donor CD4+ T cells. The clonotype was recovered from a human donor in good health. The sample was CD4+ T cells from PBMCs, cultured in vitro. This chain connects TRBV6-4 to TRBJ2-3; tentatively, D is TRBD2 (5 bases). CDR3 protein: CASSEREGTDTQYF. The CDR3 nucleotides are TGTGCCAGCAGTGAACGGGAAGGCACAGATACGCAGTATTTT.